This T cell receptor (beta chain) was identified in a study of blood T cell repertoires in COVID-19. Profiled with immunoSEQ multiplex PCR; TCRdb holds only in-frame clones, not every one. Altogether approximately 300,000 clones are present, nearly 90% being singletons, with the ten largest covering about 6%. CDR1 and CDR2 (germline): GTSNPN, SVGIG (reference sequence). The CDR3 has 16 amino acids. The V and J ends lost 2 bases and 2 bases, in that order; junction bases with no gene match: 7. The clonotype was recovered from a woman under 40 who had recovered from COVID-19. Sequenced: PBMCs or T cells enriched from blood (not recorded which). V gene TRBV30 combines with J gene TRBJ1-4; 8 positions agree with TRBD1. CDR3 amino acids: CAWSLSGGSTNEKLFF. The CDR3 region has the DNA TGTGCCTGGAGTCTTTCAGGGGGCTCTACTAATGAAAAACTGTTTTTT.